These 13 T cell receptor beta chains were all obtained from the same sample, sequenced in a study of early T cells in non-severe SARS-CoV-2 infection. TCRdb re-analysed the 5' RACE reads in MiXCR, keeping a single row per CDR3 protein. The sample carries 70,000 or so distinct CDR3 sequences, over 9.5% recorded once. Source: whole blood, taken at baseline. The receptors originated from an adult who was a healthcare worker with PCR-confirmed SARS-CoV-2 infection or an uninfected control (not recorded which).

This clonotype turned up a few times. J is TRBJ2-6 and V is TRBV5-1; 10 bases match TRBD1. V shed 4 bases, J shed 2 bases, and the junction held 0 bases outside the gene matches. The germline V gene has CDR1 SGHRS and CDR2 YFSETQ. The length of the CDR3 is 15 residues. CDR3 residues: CASSGTGAGANVLTF. CDR3 coding DNA: TGCGCCAGCAGCGGGACAGGGGCTGGGGCCAACGTCCTGACTTTC.

The chain is built from TRBV6-2 or TRBV6-3 and TRBJ1-5; D ambiguous. From germline, CDR1 is MNHEY and CDR2 SVGEGT. Trimming removed 6 bases from V and 5 bases from J, with 17 bases in between. The CDR3 spans 15 residues. The DNA of the CDR3 is TGTGCCAGCAGGACCCATATCACGGGTGATCAGCCCCAGCATTTT. Amino acid sequence: CASRTHITGDQPQHF.

This clonotype was found many times. The J gene is TRBJ1-3, the V gene TRBV2; D possibly corresponds to TRBD1 (6 bases). Germline lookup yields CDR1 SNHLY and CDR2 FYNNEI. There are 14 residues in the CDR3. The V and J ends lost 1 base and 8 bases respectively, with 12 bases between them. DNA for the CDR3: TGTGCCAGCAGTGAAGGAAACAGGGTTCACACCATATATTTT. Amino acid sequence: CASSEGNRVHTIYF.

This chain uses TRBV18 with TRBJ1-4; TRBD1 agrees at 7 bases. The J segment lost 5 bases and the V segment lost 3 bases, leaving 6 bases of the junction unmatched. Per germline, CDR1 KGHSH and CDR2 LQKENI. The CDR3 spans 15 residues. The CDR3: CASSPDWGQNEKLFF. As DNA, the CDR3 is TGTGCCAGCTCACCTGACTGGGGACAGAATGAAAAACTGTTTTTT.

The gene calls are TRBV5-1 and TRBJ2-3; 9 nucleotides agree with TRBD2. Germline CDR1 SGHRS, CDR2 YFSETQ. The CDR3 runs 16 residues. V was clipped by 0 bases and J by 5 bases; unmatched bases: 7. The CDR3 DNA reads TGCGCCAGCAGCTTGGCCCCGGCGGGGGGGGGAGATACGCAGTATTTT. This translates into CASSLAPAGGGDTQYF.

This clonotype was seen at least ten times. The chain joins TRBV5-6 to TRBJ2-3; D may correspond to TRBD1 or TRBD2 (6 bases each). V lost 3 bases and J lost 2, with 19 bases in between. Per germline, CDR1 SGHDT and CDR2 YYEEEE. This CDR3 has 17 amino acids. CDR3 protein: CASSWGDWGRDTDTQYF. The CDR3 DNA follows: TGTGCCAGCAGCTGGGGGGACTGGGGGCGAGACACAGATACGCAGTATTTT.

The J gene is TRBJ1-1, the V gene TRBV20-1, with D possibly matching TRBD1 (6 bases). V lost 3 bases and J 1 base, leaving 12 bases between the germline ends. The CDR3 covers 14 residues. Per germline, CDR1 DFQATT and CDR2 SNEGSKA (reference sequence). The CDR3 region has the DNA TGCAGTGCTAGGAAGGGGGAATCGAACACTGAAGCTTTCTTT. Translating gives CSARKGESNTEAFF.

This clonotype was recorded a few times. V is TRBV7-2 and J is TRBJ2-7, with 13 bases lining up with TRBD2. J gave up 5 bases and V 7 bases, and 5 bases lay outside the gene matches. The CDR3 length is 14 residues. Germline V gives CDR1 SGHTA, CDR2 FQGNSA. The CDR3 nucleotides are TGTGCCAGCACCCAGACTAGCGGGGGGAACGAGCAGTACTTC. This sequence encodes CASTQTSGGNEQYF. The full variable domain, with the rest looked up from reference TRBV7-2 and TRBJ2-7, is GAGVSQSPSNKVTEKGKDVELRCDPISGHTALYWYRQSLGQGLEFLIYFQGNSAPDKSGLPSDRFSAERTGGSVSTLTIQRTQQEDSAVYLCASTQTSGGNEQYFGPGTRLTVT.

This clonotype came up a few times. The chain's CDR3 is CASTSPGTSGYSYEQYF. The CDR3 DNA follows: TGTGCCAGCACCTCACCCGGGACTAGCGGCTACTCCTACGAGCAGTACTTC. The chain couples TRBV28 to TRBJ2-7; 11 nucleotides line up with TRBD2. The V gene end was trimmed by 7 bases and the J gene end by 0 bases; junction bases not matched to a gene: 11. Germline V CDR1 and CDR2: MDHEN, SYDVKM. The CDR3 runs to 17 residues.

The rearrangement uses TRBV7-3 and TRBJ1-1; unclear D gene. Deletions cut 1 base from V and 7 bases from J, with 10 bases between. Germline values: CDR1 SGHTA, CDR2 FQGTGA. This CDR3 is built from 13 residues. The CDR3 region has the DNA TGTGCCAGCAGCTTAAACCTGGGTCTTGAAGCTTTCTTT. Encoded protein: CASSLNLGLEAFF.

A few counts support this clonotype. The V and J genes are TRBV20-1 and TRBJ1-1; D not certain. From germline, CDR1 is DFQATT and CDR2 SNEGSKA (reference sequence). V was shortened by 2 bases and J by 4 bases, with 14 bases between the two germline ends. This CDR3 is built from 14 residues. This CDR3 reads CSARIGPTGTEAFF. For the CDR3, the DNA is TGCAGTGCTAGAATAGGCCCTACTGGCACTGAAGCTTTCTTT.

V and J are TRBV6-5 and TRBJ1-2, with 8 bases matching TRBD1. The CDR3 has 13 amino acids. The V gene's germline CDR1 is MNHEY and CDR2 SVGAGI. After removal of 6 bases from V and 5 bases from J, the junction contained 5 bases not matched to a gene. CDR3 bases: TGTGCCAGCAGGAGGGGGACAGGATATGGCTACACCTTC. Translation gives CASRRGTGYGYTF.

This clonotype was detected ten times or more. The chain combines TRBV29-1 with TRBJ1-2, with 11 positions matching TRBD1. This CDR3 is built from 13 residues. After removal of 4 bases from V and 3 bases from J, the junction contained 1 base not matched to a gene. Germline-derived CDR1 and CDR2 are SQVTM and ANQGSEA. CDR3: CSVGDRGYYGYTF. The CDR3, as DNA: TGCAGCGTTGGGGACAGGGGGTACTATGGCTACACCTTC.